Below, 14 T cell receptor beta chains from the same sample are listed, as sequenced in a study of tumor and adjacent non-tumor tissue in lung cancer. This sample's RNA came from whole unsorted tissue. The normal lung tissue was taken more than 3 cm from the tumor edge. TCRbeta libraries were built with three rounds of nested PCR, modified from ARM-PCR. TCRdb called the multiplex PCR reads again in MiXCR, with one record for every CDR3 protein. Among about 50,000 distinct CDR3 sequences listed, 74% were seen once. Input material: distant non-tumor lung tissue. The source is a woman in her sixties with non-small cell lung cancer.

In regard to this clonotype: One end of the junction is discordant with germline, which a read error may explain. The V and J genes are TRBV5-6 and TRBJ2-6, with 7 bases matching TRBD1. Germline assignment: CDR1 SGHDT and CDR2 YYEEEE. This CDR3 region has 18 residues. CDR3 DNA sequence: TGTGCCAGCAACTATGGACAGGAACTAAACTCTGGGGCCAACGTCTTGACTTTC. Residues: CASNYGQELNSGANVLTF.

A note on this clonotype: One end of the junction does not line up with germline, which may come from a read error. V gene TRBV12-3 or TRBV12-4 combines with J gene TRBJ1-2; D gene ambiguous. This CDR3 is built from 15 residues. CDR3 region: CDSSFSPEGVRGYTF. In DNA form, the CDR3 reads TGTGACAGCAGTTTCTCCCCAGAGGGTGTAAGGGGCTACACCTTC.

Worth noting for this clonotype: At one of its ends the junction is not consistent with the germline gene, which may arise from a read error. The gene calls are TRBV10-3 and TRBJ2-2, with D possibly TRBD2 on 6 matching bases. The CDR3 extends over 15 amino acids. In germline, CDR1 is ENHRY, CDR2 SYGVKD. The CDR3 region has the DNA TGTGCCATCAGTGAGACTGGGGGGTCGGGCGGGGAGCTGTTATTT. It translates to CAISETGGSGGELLF.

Only one count was recorded for this clonotype. The junction and the germline gene differ at one end; a read error may be behind it. The V and J genes are TRBV6-5 and TRBJ1-2; no firm D call. The CDR3 consists of 12 residues. The germline gives CDR1 MNHEY, CDR2 SVGAGI. CDR3: CTSSGTNYGYTF. CDR3 coding DNA: TGTACCAGCTCGGGCACAAACTATGGCTACACCTTC.

CDR3 nucleotides: TGTGCCAGCAGCCCCGCAGCTAGCGGGGTCCACGAGCAGTACTTC. Protein sequence: CASSPAASGVHEQYF. This sequence joins TRBV4-2 and TRBJ2-7, with 9 bases aligning to TRBD2. Germline V lookup: CDR1 LGHNA, CDR2 YNFKEQ. The CDR3 runs to 15 residues. V shed 4 bases and J 5 bases; nucleotides not matched to a gene: 9.

This clonotype was seen more than once but under ten times. A much larger clonotype is one base distant, so this may be a read error. V is TRBV5-6 and J is TRBJ2-1; D unresolved. The CDR3 extends over 11 amino acids. Germline V CDR1 and CDR2: SGHDT, YYEEEE. Here the CDR3 reads CASIRYIEQFF. CDR3 sequence (DNA): TGTGCCAGCATCCGATACATTGAGCAGTTCTTC.

The sample holds a few counts of this clonotype. Possible read error: a much larger clone is one base away. The chain is built from TRBV20-1 and TRBJ2-3; weak D call: TRBD1 (6 bases). The CDR3 is 14 amino acids. V lost 3 bases and J lost 1, with 11 bases in between. Germline values: CDR1 DFQATT, CDR2 SNEGSKA (reference sequence). The CDR3 is CSASRAGGTDTQYF. For the CDR3, the DNA is TGCAGTGCTAGCAGGGCAGGGGGCACAGATACGCAGTATTTT.

On this clonotype itself: This likely comes from a read error, as the CDR3 has no conserved phenylalanine or tryptophan at its end. The chain joins TRBV4-1 to TRBJ1-6, with D unclear. From germline, CDR1 is MGHRA and CDR2 YSYEKL. The CDR3 consists of 12 residues. The chain's CDR3 is CVSSQPGWPLHL. CDR3 DNA sequence: TGCGTCAGCAGCCAACCCGGCTGGCCCCTCCACCTT.

On this clonotype: The CDR3 does not close with the conserved phenylalanine or tryptophan, likely indicating a read error. V and J are TRBV5-5 and TRBJ1-1; weak D call: TRBD1 (5 bases). V was trimmed by 4 bases and J by 3 bases, leaving 13 bases between them. The CDR3 has 14 amino acids. CDR1 is SGHKS and CDR2 is YYEKEE in the germline V gene (reference sequence). CDR3 DNA: TGTGCCAGCAGCCCTGTAGGGGCGCACACTGAAGCTTTCCTA. Translating it yields CASSPVGAHTEAFL.

The chain joins TRBV5-1 to TRBJ2-2; D ambiguous. Germline assignment: CDR1 SGHRS and CDR2 YFSETQ. The CDR3 length is 15 residues. V lost 2 bases, J lost 8 bases, and 16 bases lay in between. CDR3 sequence reads: CASSFASPQRGELFF. CDR3 nucleotide sequence: TGCGCCAGCAGCTTCGCTTCCCCCCAGCGTGGGGAGCTGTTTTTT.

The V gene is TRBV29-1, the J gene TRBJ2-3, with a tentative D call TRBD2 (6 bases). Germline V gene data show CDR1 as SQVTM and CDR2 as ANQGSEA. The CDR3 runs to 15 residues. The CDR3 DNA reads as TGCAGGATCAAAGGGGTGGGGGGAATTTCAGATACGCAGTATTTT. Amino acid sequence: CRIKGVGGISDTQYF.

About this clonotype itself: A single base separates this from a much larger clone, so it may be a read error. This chain connects TRBV4-3 to TRBJ1-1, with D perhaps TRBD1 (5 bases). This CDR3 is 15 amino acids long. Looked up from germline, CDR1 is LGHNA and CDR2 is YSLEER. The CDR3 is CASSQKDRMDTESFF. CDR3 DNA sequence: TGCGCCAGCAGCCAAAAAGACCGCATGGACACTGAATCTTTCTTT.

About this clonotype: One end of the junction fails to match germline, which may point to a read error. The CDR3 sequence: CASSPTGQGVMGTF. CDR3 DNA sequence: TGTGCCAGTAGCCCGACAGGACAGGGTGTGATGGGGACCTTC. The chain joins TRBV4-2 to TRBJ1-2; TRBD1 matches at 8 bases. The CDR3 runs 14 residues. Germline values: CDR1 LGHNA, CDR2 YNFKEQ.

As to this clonotype: Its ends do not fully match the called genes, so a read error is possible. The rearrangement uses TRBV12-3 or TRBV12-4 and TRBJ2-5; 12 nucleotides match TRBD1. CDR3 length: 19 residues. Here the CDR3 DNA reads TGTGCCAGCAGTTCAAGGGACAGGGGGCCTGTCCGGTACCAAGAGACCCGGTACTTC. Protein: CASSSRDRGPVRYQETRYF.